Reported below is one T cell receptor (beta chain). TCRdb keeps only in-frame clones here, not all; method: immunoSEQ multiplex PCR. The sample shows 250,000 or so clones, 86% of them seen only once. The participants were between about 18 and 90 years old and came from some 25 US areas. For recovered donors of Cohort 3, there were two negative PCRs, clearance, or symptom resolution. This record comes from a study of blood T cell repertoires in COVID-19. Study at large: Some COVID-19 samples were acute and others convalescent; all came from the United States, Italy and Spain. T cells, B-cell-depleted T cells, or PBMCs provided the cDNA or gDNA that served as material.

Germline V gives CDR1 LNHDA, CDR2 SQIVND (reference sequence). V dropped 10 bases and J dropped 4; count of bases not matched to a gene: 11. The CDR3 spans 14 residues. The specimen sequenced was PBMCs or T cells enriched from blood (not recorded which). The chain combines TRBV19 with TRBJ1-1; 8 nucleotides match TRBD1. This TCR was recovered from a woman under 30 who had recovered from COVID-19. The CDR3 bases are TGTGCCACCAAGGGGCAGGGGGCAGGCACTGAAGCTTTCTTT. Protein sequence: CATKGQGAGTEAFF. The full variable domain, with the rest looked up from reference TRBV19 and TRBJ1-1, is DGGITQSPKYLFRKEGQNVTLSCEQNLNHDAMYWYRQDPGQGLRLIYYSQIVNDFQKGDIAEGYSVSREKKESFPLTVTSAQKNPTAFYLCATKGQGAGTEAFFGQGTRLTVV.